What follows describes a single TCR beta chain. Antigen: not known. The data belong to a study of Graves' ophthalmopathy and Graves' hyperthyroidism. Study results and caveats: In blood, most expanded thyroid clonotypes above 0.001 frequency were also detected.

Germline loops: CDR1 MGHDK, CDR2 SYGVNS. Trimming shortened V by 3 bases and J by 10 bases, and 12 bases separated the two germline ends. This CDR3 has 13 residues. TCR beta CDR3 regions were amplified from RNA transcripts. HTBI primers were employed in first-round RT-PCR, then a second-round multiplex PCR followed. TCRdb called the multiplex PCR reads again in MiXCR, with one record for every CDR3 protein. The sample has over 650,000 distinct CDR3 sequences, roughly two fifths seen once. The V gene is TRBV25-1, the J gene TRBJ1-4, with a tentative D call TRBD1 (6 bases). This clonotype was obtained from an adult man with Graves' ophthalmopathy. Sequencing was carried out using peripheral blood. In DNA, the CDR3 is TGTGCCAGCAGTGAGGCAGGGGTTGGAAAACTGTTTTTT. As protein: CASSEAGVGKLFF.